This T cell receptor (beta chain) was sequenced in a study of blood T cells in healthy people across ages. V dropped 0 bases and J dropped 6 bases, with 13 bases sitting between them. Germline values: CDR1 SGHRS, CDR2 YFSETQ. The CDR3 covers 14 residues. Then a second PCR, running about 6 to 12 cycles, was carried out with a sample-barcoded 5' primer and a J-beta primer mix. TCRdb redid the calling of the 5' RACE reads with MiXCR, one entry per CDR3 protein. The sample shows around 870,000 distinct CDR3 sequences, roughly 26% of them seen only once. Notes on the study in general: Older age went with lower TCR beta diversity per million T cells, in a roughly linear way. Researchers said unsorted PBMCs prevented a conclusive naive versus antigen-experienced comparison. Estimated diversity across one million T cells was deemed an underestimate.

The sample holds many counts of this clonotype. Antigen specificity is unknown. Healthy Caucasian individuals from Russia aged about 6 to 90 served as donors. The sequencing sample was made of blood. V usage is TRBV5-1 and J usage is TRBJ2-7; unclear D gene. This sequence was found in an elderly woman in good health. CDR3: CASSLEELPGEQYF. The CDR3 DNA reads TGCGCCAGCAGCTTGGAGGAACTACCTGGCGAGCAGTACTTC.